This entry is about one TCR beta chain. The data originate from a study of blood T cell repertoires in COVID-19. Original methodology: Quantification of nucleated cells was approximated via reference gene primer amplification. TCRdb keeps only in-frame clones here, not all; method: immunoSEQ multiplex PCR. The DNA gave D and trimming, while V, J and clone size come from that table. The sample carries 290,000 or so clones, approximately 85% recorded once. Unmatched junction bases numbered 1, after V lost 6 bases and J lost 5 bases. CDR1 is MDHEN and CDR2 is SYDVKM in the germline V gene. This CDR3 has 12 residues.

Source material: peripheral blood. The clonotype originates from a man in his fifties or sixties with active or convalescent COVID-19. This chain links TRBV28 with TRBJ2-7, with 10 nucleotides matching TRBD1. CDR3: CASRGQGNEQYF. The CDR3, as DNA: TGTGCCAGCAGGGGACAGGGGAACGAGCAGTACTTC.